This T cell receptor (beta chain) was recovered during a study of technical replicates of blood from several donors. This CDR3 contains 15 residues. Trimming removed 0 bases from V and 7 bases from J, with 13 bases in between. The germline gives CDR1 LNHNV, CDR2 YYDKDF (reference sequence). Clones were read by immunoSEQ multiplex PCR, and TCRdb kept only the in-frame ones, dropping some. The sample gives about 64,000 clones, 75% to 90% of which show up once; 5% to 6% is in the top ten. Sequencing was performed on PBMCs. This chain joins TRBV15 and TRBJ1-5; D gene ambiguous. This clonotype was sampled from a human donor in good health. Some clones in this sample may be carry-over from other donors' samples. CDR3 loop: CATSRDFAGYQPQHF. The CDR3 DNA reads TGTGCCACCAGCAGAGATTTTGCAGGATACCAGCCCCAGCATTTT.